The clone carrying this T cell receptor beta chain was counted a few times. The data originate from a study of blood T cells in healthy people across ages. The CDR3 covers 14 residues. Trimming stripped 5 bases from V and 4 bases from J, with 13 bases between. Germline V CDR1 and CDR2: SGHTA, FQGNSA. For the second PCR, which ran for about 7 to 11 cycles, a sample-barcoded 5' primer and a J-beta primer mix were used. Individual samples furnished no less than 2.5 million CDR3-containing paired-end reads apiece. TCRdb called the 5' RACE reads again in MiXCR, with one record for every CDR3 protein. Here the sample spans 800,000 to 950,000 distinct CDR3 sequences, almost 30% being singletons. The same data also contributed to another study, on T cells of mothers and their children.

The sequenced sample was blood. The J gene is TRBJ2-3, the V gene TRBV7-2; D possibly uses TRBD1 or TRBD2 (5 bases each). This clonotype was sampled from a woman aged 40 to 50 in good health. The CDR3 protein is CASSPGRGADTQYF. The CDR3 DNA reads as TGTGCCAGCAGCCCCGGAAGGGGAGCAGATACGCAGTATTTT.